This entry lists 20 T cell receptor beta chains sequenced from one sample in a study of CD8 T cells in Susac syndrome. Random-hexamer reverse transcription was applied to about 0.45 to 1 ug RNA. TCRdb itself ran the immunoSEQ multiplex PCR reads through MiXCR, one entry per CDR3 protein. In the table there are approximately 190,000 distinct CDR3 sequences, approximately 94% of which are singletons. Input material: CD4+ T cells from PBMCs. The receptors were gathered from a human donor with Susac syndrome.

As for this clonotype: The junction shows a germline mismatch at one end, possibly a read error. The rearrangement uses TRBV14 and TRBJ2-7; TRBD2 agrees at 7 bases. The CDR3 is 13 residues long. Germline CDR1 and CDR2: SGHDN and FVKESK. Here the CDR3 reads CASSQASGAPPAF. CDR3 nucleotide sequence: TGTGCCAGCAGCCAAGCAAGCGGGGCCCCCCCGGCCTTC.

The V and J genes are TRBV11-2 and TRBJ2-1, with D possibly being TRBD1 (5 bases). Between the trimmed V and J ends, which lost 1 base and 3 bases, there was a span of 10 bases. The CDR3 runs 15 residues. CDR1 and CDR2 (germline): SGHAT, FQNNGV. CDR3 nucleotide sequence: TGTGCCAGCAGCTTAGGGACACTATTCTACAATGAGCAGTTCTTC. Its translation: CASSLGTLFYNEQFF.

V and J are TRBV2 and TRBJ1-1; tentatively, D is TRBD1 (6 bases). The CDR3 covers 15 residues. V lost 8 bases and J lost 0, with 16 bases in between. Germline V gene data show CDR1 as SNHLY and CDR2 as FYNNEI. This CDR3 is CASGGGALMNTEAFF. The CDR3 coding sequence is TGTGCCAGCGGAGGGGGAGCGCTGATGAACACTGAAGCTTTCTTT.

This clonotype is a singleton in its sample. The gene calls are TRBV2 and TRBJ1-2; 7 bases are a match to TRBD1. The CDR3 totals 14 residues. The junction had 7 bases not matched to a gene; V was cut back by 5 bases and J by 4 bases. In germline, CDR1 is SNHLY, CDR2 FYNNEI. CDR3 amino acids: CASSRMDRRYGYTF. The CDR3 DNA sequence: TGTGCCAGCAGTCGCATGGACAGGCGCTATGGCTACACCTTC.

In nucleotides, the CDR3 is TGCAGTGCTGGTCCAGGGGCGAACACTGAAGCTTTCTTT. This codes for CSAGPGANTEAFF. The V call is TRBV20-1, the J call TRBJ1-1; D possibly corresponds to TRBD1 (6 bases). The V end lost 5 bases, the J end lost 1 base, and 11 bases lay between the germline ends. Germline V gene data show CDR1 as DFQATT and CDR2 as SNEGSKA (reference sequence). This CDR3 is built from 13 residues.

The chain combines TRBV6-2 or TRBV6-3 with TRBJ2-5; perhaps TRBD1 as D (6 bases). V lost 10 bases and J lost 5, with 17 bases in between. The CDR3 sequence is 13 residues long. CDR1 and CDR2 from the germline V gene are MNHEY and SVGEGT. The CDR3: CATLDSWFETQYF. The CDR3 nucleotides read TGTGCCACCTTGGACAGTTGGTTCGAGACCCAGTACTTC.

This CDR3 reads CATSDSRSNQPQHF. The CDR3 DNA reads TGTGCCACCAGTGATTCCCGTAGCAATCAGCCCCAGCATTTT. V and J are TRBV24-1 and TRBJ1-5; D unresolved. This CDR3 contains 14 residues. Trimming removed 2 bases at V and 0 bases at J, with 4 bases between. Germline V gene data show CDR1 as KGHDR and CDR2 as SFDVKD.

This clonotype was found a few times. The genes are TRBV12-3 or TRBV12-4 and TRBJ1-1; 7 positions match TRBD1. The CDR3 covers 14 residues. V trimming: 8 bases; J trimming: 2 bases; junction bases outside the gene matches: 8. The CDR3 protein is CASRTGTANTEAFF. CDR3 bases: TGTGCCAGCCGAACCGGGACAGCTAACACTGAAGCTTTCTTT.

The chain combines TRBV20-1 with TRBJ2-7, with 11 nucleotides matching TRBD1. With V trimmed by 3 bases and J by 2 bases, 6 bases remained unmatched. From germline, CDR1 is DFQATT and CDR2 SNEGSKA (reference sequence). This CDR3 spans 15 amino acids. In DNA form, the CDR3 reads TGCAGTGCTAGGGCCCCGGGACAGGGGGCCTACGAGCAGTACTTC. This gives the protein CSARAPGQGAYEQYF.

This chain connects TRBV6-2 or TRBV6-3 to TRBJ2-4; TRBD1 matches at 9 bases. CDR1 and CDR2 from the germline V gene are MNHEY and SVGEGT. The CDR3 contains 15 residues. Losses at the gene ends were 6 bases for V and 2 bases for J; bases not matched to a gene: 5. CDR3 residues: CASSPDRGPKNIQYF. CDR3 nucleotides: TGTGCCAGCAGCCCGGACAGGGGACCCAAAAACATTCAGTACTTC.

This clonotype has a single count. The gene calls are TRBV11-2 and TRBJ2-1; D remains unclear. In germline, CDR1 is SGHAT, CDR2 FQNNGV. CDR3 size: 15 residues. The V end lost 0 bases, the J end lost 4 bases, and 10 bases lay between the germline ends. CDR3 nucleotides: TGTGCCAGCAGCTTAGATCACAAGAAATACAATGAGCAGTTCTTC. Its protein product is CASSLDHKKYNEQFF.

This chain uses TRBV6-5 with TRBJ2-1; TRBD2 aligns across 13 bases. CDR3 length: 15 amino acids. The ends lost 7 bases at V and 5 bases at J; junction bases unmatched: 5. CDR1 is MNHEY, CDR2 SVGAGI, per germline. CDR3 in DNA: TGTGCCAGCACCCGACTAGCGGGGGGTCACAATGAGCAGTTCTTC. Encoded protein: CASTRLAGGHNEQFF.

This chain joins TRBV3-1 and TRBJ2-7, with a weak D call TRBD2 (5 bases). V was shortened by 0 bases and J by 2 bases, with 11 bases between the two germline ends. The CDR3 has 15 amino acids. CDR1 and CDR2 from the germline V gene are LGHDT and YNNKEL (reference sequence). The CDR3 region is CASSQEAGNPYEQYF. The CDR3 DNA is TGTGCCAGCAGCCAAGAGGCGGGTAACCCCTACGAGCAGTACTTC.

For the CDR3, the DNA is TGTGCCACCAGCAGAGTCGGGGCTGGGGCCAACGTCCTGACTTTC. It is translated as CATSRVGAGANVLTF. The chain recombines TRBV15 with TRBJ2-6, with D perhaps TRBD2 (5 bases). The germline V and J ends were trimmed by 1 base and 2 bases, with 6 bases remaining between them. Germline V CDR1 and CDR2: LNHNV, YYDKDF (reference sequence). The CDR3 has 15 amino acids.

The chain joins TRBV30 to TRBJ1-2; D ambiguous. Deletions cut 3 bases from V and 4 bases from J, with 15 bases between. Germline V gene sequence: CDR1 GTSNPN, CDR2 SVGIG (reference sequence). The CDR3 is 14 amino acids. The CDR3 protein is CAWRPPGLVYGYTF. The CDR3 region has the DNA TGTGCCTGGAGGCCCCCTGGATTAGTCTATGGCTACACCTTC.

The V call is TRBV15, the J call TRBJ2-7; TRBD1 aligns across 7 bases. This CDR3 contains 18 residues. Germline V gene lookup returns CDR1 LNHNV and CDR2 YYDKDF (reference sequence). The ends lost 4 bases at V and 3 bases at J; junction bases unmatched: 18. DNA of the CDR3: TGTGCCACCAGCACTTATACTTCGCCGGGACAGCCCAACTACGAGCAGTACTTC. Protein: CATSTYTSPGQPNYEQYF.

The gene calls are TRBV5-4 and TRBJ2-3; D unclear. V was cut by 1 base and J by 1 base, with 7 bases left in between. Looked up from germline, CDR1 is SGHNT and CDR2 is YYREEE (reference sequence). The CDR3 sequence is 14 residues long. The CDR3 DNA reads as TGTGCCAGCAGCTTGTTCGCGGGCACAGATACGCAGTATTTT. Its protein product is CASSLFAGTDTQYF.

This chain uses TRBV20-1 with TRBJ1-1; TRBD1 agrees at 9 bases. CDR1 and CDR2 from the germline V gene are DFQATT and SNEGSKA (reference sequence). V shed 5 bases and J 1 base; nucleotides not matched to a gene: 2. This CDR3 contains 13 residues. CDR3 residues: CSAQQGANTEAFF. The CDR3 DNA sequence: TGCAGTGCTCAACAGGGGGCGAACACTGAAGCTTTCTTT.

The rearrangement links TRBV4-2 to TRBJ2-1; tentatively, D is TRBD1 (6 bases). CDR1 and CDR2 (germline): LGHNA, YNFKEQ. Trimming removed 4 bases at V and 4 bases at J, with 14 bases between. The CDR3 runs 15 residues. CDR3 sequence (DNA): TGTGCCAGCAGCCCTAGGCAGGGGCAATACAATGAGCAGTTCTTC. Its translation: CASSPRQGQYNEQFF.

The rearrangement links TRBV28 to TRBJ2-7; 7 bases map to TRBD1. Looked up from germline, CDR1 is MDHEN and CDR2 is SYDVKM. V lost 7 bases and J lost 2; bases outside the gene matches: 8. The CDR3 contains 14 residues. The CDR3 DNA is TGTGCCAGCACCTTTGACAGGGTAACCTACGAGCAGTACTTC. Translated, it gives CASTFDRVTYEQYF.